This T cell receptor (beta chain) stems from a study of T cells after posttransplantation cyclophosphamide. Cyclophosphamide on days +3 and +4 followed busulfan-fludarabine conditioning and a marrow graft. Turning to this clone: Its antigen is unknown.

This CDR3 comprises 12 residues. CDR1 SGHTA and CDR2 FQGTGA come from the germline V gene. V was pared by 6 bases and J by 1 base, with 6 bases between. General study findings and limits: Recipient CMV seropositivity and CMV reactivation strongly tracked TRB clonality. TRB overlap between skin or GI tissue T cells and blood was limited. Donor CD8+ memory clones often dominated recipient blood repertoires at later times.

Assay: immunoSEQ multiplex PCR; the TCRdb copy retains only in-frame clones and omits some. Of over 10,000 clones in the sample, around 2.1% were seen once. The J gene is TRBJ1-1, the V gene TRBV7-3; D is unclear. The receptor's source is a male patient in his thirties who received an allogeneic stem cell transplant from a related donor, was CMV-positive, and had no GVHD. Some T cells may originate from the graft donor. The starting material was PBMCs, obtained after allogeneic stem cell transplant with posttransplant cyclophosphamide. DNA of the CDR3: TGTGCCAGCAGGGACTGGAACACTGAAGCTTTCTTT. This translates into CASRDWNTEAFF.